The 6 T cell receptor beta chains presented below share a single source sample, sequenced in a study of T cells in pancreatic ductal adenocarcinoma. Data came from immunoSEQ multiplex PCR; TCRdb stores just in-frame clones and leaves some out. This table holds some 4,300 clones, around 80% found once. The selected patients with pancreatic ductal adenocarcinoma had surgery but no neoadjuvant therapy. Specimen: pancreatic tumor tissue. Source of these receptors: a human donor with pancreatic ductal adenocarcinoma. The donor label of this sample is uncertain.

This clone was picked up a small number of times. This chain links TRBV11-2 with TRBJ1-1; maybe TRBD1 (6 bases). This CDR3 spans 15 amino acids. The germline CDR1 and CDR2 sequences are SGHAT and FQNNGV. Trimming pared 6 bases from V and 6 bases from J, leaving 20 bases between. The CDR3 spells CASRPIRGARAEAFF. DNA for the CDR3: TGTGCCAGCAGACCTATTAGGGGGGCGAGGGCTGAAGCTTTCTTT.

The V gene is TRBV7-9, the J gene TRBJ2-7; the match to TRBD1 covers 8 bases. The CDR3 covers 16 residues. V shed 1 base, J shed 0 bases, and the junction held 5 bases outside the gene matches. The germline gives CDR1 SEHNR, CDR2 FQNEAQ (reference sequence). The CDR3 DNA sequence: TGTGCCAGCAGCTTAGGTCGAGACAGGGGCTCCTACGAGCAGTACTTC. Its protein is CASSLGRDRGSYEQYF.

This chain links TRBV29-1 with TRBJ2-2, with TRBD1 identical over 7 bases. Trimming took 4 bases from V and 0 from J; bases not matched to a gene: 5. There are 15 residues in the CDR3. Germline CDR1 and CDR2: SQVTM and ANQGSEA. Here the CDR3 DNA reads TGCAGCGTTGTCCCGGGACAGACGAACACCGGGGAGCTGTTTTTT. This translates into CSVVPGQTNTGELFF.

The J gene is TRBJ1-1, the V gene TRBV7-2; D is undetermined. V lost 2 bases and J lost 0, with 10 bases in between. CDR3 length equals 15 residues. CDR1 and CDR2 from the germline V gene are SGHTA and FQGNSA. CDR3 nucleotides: TGTGCCAGCAGCTTAACCCCCGGACTGAACACTGAAGCTTTCTTT. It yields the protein CASSLTPGLNTEAFF.

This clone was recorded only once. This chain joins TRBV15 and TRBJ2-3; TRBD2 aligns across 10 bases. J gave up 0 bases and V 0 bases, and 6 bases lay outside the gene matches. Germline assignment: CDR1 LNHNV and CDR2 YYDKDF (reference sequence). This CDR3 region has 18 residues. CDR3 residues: CATSRDLRLAGSTDTQYF. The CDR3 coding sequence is TGTGCCACCAGCAGAGATCTTCGACTAGCGGGTAGCACAGATACGCAGTATTTT.

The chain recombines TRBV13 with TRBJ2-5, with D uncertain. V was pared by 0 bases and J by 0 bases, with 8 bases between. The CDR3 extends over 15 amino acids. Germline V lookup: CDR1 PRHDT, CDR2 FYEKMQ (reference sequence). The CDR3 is CASSLGLGYQETQYF. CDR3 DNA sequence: TGTGCCAGCAGCTTAGGCCTCGGGTACCAAGAGACCCAGTACTTC.